This TCR beta chain was obtained from a study of spatial heterogeneity in lung cancer. The germline V gene encodes CDR1 MDHEN and CDR2 SYDVKM. CDR3 length: 14 residues. V trimming: 11 bases; J trimming: 0 bases; junction bases outside the gene matches: 9. TCRdb re-called the 5' RACE reads with MiXCR, one entry per CDR3 protein. The sample holds 45,000 to 55,000 distinct CDR3 sequences; around 5.2% are singletons and the top ten take around 10%. The time point denotes: sample taken at primary tumor resection. Unsorted whole RNA from tumor, nontumor lung or frozen PBMC underwent sequencing. This clonotype was counted ten times or more.

V and J are TRBV28 and TRBJ1-1, with TRBD1 identical over 7 bases. This receptor was obtained from a male donor with early-stage non-small cell lung cancer. This material consisted of PBMCs, taken at surgery. The CDR3 DNA is TGTGCCCGTCACAGGGGAACCTTGAACACTGAAGCTTTCTTT. The encoded protein is CARHRGTLNTEAFF.